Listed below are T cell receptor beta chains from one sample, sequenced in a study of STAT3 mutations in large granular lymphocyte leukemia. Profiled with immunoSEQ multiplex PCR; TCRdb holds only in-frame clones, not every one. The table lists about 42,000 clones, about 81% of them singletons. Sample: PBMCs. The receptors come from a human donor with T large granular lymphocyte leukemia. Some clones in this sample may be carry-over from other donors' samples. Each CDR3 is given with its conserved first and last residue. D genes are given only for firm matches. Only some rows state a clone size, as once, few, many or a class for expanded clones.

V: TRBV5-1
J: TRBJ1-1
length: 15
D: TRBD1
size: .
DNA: TGCGCCAGCAGCTCAGGGGGCTCGGGGAGCACTGAAGCTTTCTTT
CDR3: CASSSGGSGSTEAFF

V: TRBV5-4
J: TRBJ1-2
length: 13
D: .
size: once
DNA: TGTGCCAGCAGCTTGAATCGGAACTATGGCTACACCTTC
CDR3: CASSLNRNYGYTF

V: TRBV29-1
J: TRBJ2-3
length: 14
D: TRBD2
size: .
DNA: TGCAGCGTGCTAGCGGGGGGGCTCCCAGATACGCAGTATTTT
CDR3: CSVLAGGLPDTQYF

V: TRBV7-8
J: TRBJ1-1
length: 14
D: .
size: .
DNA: TGTGCCAGCAGCCCCCCTGCTGGGGGCGCTGAAGCTTTCTTT
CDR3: CASSPPAGGAEAFF

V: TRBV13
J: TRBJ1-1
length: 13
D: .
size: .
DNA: TGTGCCAGCAGCTTAGAGCGGAACACTGAAGCTTTCTTT
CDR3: CASSLERNTEAFF

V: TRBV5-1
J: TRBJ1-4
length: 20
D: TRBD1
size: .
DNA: TGCGCCAGCAGCTTGGGGGGGCCCGGGACAGGGGGCCGTCAAAGTGAAAAACTGTTTTTT
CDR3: CASSLGGPGTGGRQSEKLFF

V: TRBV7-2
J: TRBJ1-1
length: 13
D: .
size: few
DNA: TGTGCCAGCAGCTTATCAGGGGCGGCTGAAGCTTTCTTT
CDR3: CASSLSGAAEAFF

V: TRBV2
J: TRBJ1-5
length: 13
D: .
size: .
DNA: TGTGCCAGCAGCGATGACCGATATCAGCCCCAGCATTTT
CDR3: CASSDDRYQPQHF

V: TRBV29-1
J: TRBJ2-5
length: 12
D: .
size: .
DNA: TGCAGCGTTGGGGGGGTCTTGAAGACCCAGTACTTC
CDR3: CSVGGVLKTQYF

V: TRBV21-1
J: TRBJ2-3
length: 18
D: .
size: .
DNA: TGTGCCAGCAGCAAACAGTGCCCGGGGAAAACGATCCCAGATACGCAGTATTTT
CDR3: CASSKQCPGKTIPDTQYF

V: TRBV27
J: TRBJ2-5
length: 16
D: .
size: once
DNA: TGTGCCAGCAGTTTATGGGGTAGCGGCTACCAAGAGACCCAGTACTTC
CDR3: CASSLWGSGYQETQYF

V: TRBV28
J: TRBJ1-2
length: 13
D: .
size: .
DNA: TGTGCCAGCAGTTTGCATTCCCGCTATGGCTACACCTTC
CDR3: CASSLHSRYGYTF

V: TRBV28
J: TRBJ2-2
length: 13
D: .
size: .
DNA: TGTGCCAGCAGTCCCGGGTGGACCGGGGAGCTGTTTTTT
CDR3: CASSPGWTGELFF

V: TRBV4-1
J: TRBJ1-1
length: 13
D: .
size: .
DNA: TGCGCCAGCAGCCAAGAGGGCCAGACTACAGCTTTCTTT
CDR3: CASSQEGQTTAFF

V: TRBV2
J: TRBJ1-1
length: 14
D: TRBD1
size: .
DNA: TGTGCCAGCAGTTTCGGACAGGGTGGTACTGAAGCTTTCTTT
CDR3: CASSFGQGGTEAFF

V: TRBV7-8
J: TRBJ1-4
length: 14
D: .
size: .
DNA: TGTGCCAGCAGCCCGTTGACAACTAATGAAAAACTGTTTTTT
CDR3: CASSPLTTNEKLFF

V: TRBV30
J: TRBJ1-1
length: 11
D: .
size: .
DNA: TGTGCCTGGAGTTTAAACACTGAAGCTTTCTTT
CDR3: CAWSLNTEAFF

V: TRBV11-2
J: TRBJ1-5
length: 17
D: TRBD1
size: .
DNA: TGTGCCAGCAGCTCCGGGACAGGGGACCCCTCAGGTCAGCCCCAGCATTTT
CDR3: CASSSGTGDPSGQPQHF

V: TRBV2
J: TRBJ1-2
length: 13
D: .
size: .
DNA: TGTGCCAGCAGTCCCGACGGGAACTATGGCTACACCTTC
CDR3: CASSPDGNYGYTF

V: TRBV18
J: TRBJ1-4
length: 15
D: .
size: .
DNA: TGTGCCAGCTCACCGTCGGGACGGATTAATGAAAAACTGTTTTTT
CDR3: CASSPSGRINEKLFF

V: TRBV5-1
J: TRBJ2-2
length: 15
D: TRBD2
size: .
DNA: TGCGCCAGCAGCCTCTTAGCGGGGGACACCGGGGAGCTGTTTTTT
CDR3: CASSLLAGDTGELFF

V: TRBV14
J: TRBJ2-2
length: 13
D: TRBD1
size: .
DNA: TGTGCCAGCAGCCGACAGGGAACCGGGGAGCTGTTTTTT
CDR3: CASSRQGTGELFF

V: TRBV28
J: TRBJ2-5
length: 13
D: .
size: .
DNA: TGTGCCAGCAGTCCCCAGGATCAAGAGACCCAGTACTTC
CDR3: CASSPQDQETQYF

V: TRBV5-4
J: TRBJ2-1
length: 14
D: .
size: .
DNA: TGTGCCAGCTCTCCCGGGACTTCCTACAATGAGCAGTTCTTC
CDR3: CASSPGTSYNEQFF

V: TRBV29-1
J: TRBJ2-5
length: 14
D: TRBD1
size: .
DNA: TGCAGCGCACGTGTGGGACAGGGGGCGGAGACCCAGTACTTC
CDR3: CSARVGQGAETQYF

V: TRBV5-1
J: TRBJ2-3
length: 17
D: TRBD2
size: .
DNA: TGCGCCAGCAGCTATGGGACTAGCGGGGGGGGCACAGATACGCAGTATTTT
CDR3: CASSYGTSGGGTDTQYF

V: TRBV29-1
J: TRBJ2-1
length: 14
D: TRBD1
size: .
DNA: TGCAGCGTTGACAGGACAGGGGGATACAATGAGCAGTTCTTC
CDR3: CSVDRTGGYNEQFF

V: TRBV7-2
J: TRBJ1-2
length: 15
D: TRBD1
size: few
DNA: TGTGCCAGCAGCCTTTTGGGACAGGGGGCTTCTGGCTACACCTTC
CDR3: CASSLLGQGASGYTF

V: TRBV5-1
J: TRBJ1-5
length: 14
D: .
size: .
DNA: TGCGCCAGCAGCTTGGCAGGGGTCGGACAGCCCCAGCATTTT
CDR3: CASSLAGVGQPQHF

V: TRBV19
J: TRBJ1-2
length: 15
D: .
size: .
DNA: TGTGCCAGTAGTACCCCCCGCCCAAGGAGCTATGGCTACACCTTC
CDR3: CASSTPRPRSYGYTF

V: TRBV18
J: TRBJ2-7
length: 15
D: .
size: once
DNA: TGTGCCAGCTCACCGATCGCCAGGATTGCCTACGAGCAGTACTTC
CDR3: CASSPIARIAYEQYF

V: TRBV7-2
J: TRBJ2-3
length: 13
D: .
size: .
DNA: TGTGCCAGCAGCGACGGGTCGGGGGATACGCAGTATTTT
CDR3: CASSDGSGDTQYF

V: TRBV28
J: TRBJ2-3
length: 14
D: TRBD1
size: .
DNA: TGTGCCAGCAGTCTGGGACAGGGAACAGATACGCAGTATTTT
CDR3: CASSLGQGTDTQYF

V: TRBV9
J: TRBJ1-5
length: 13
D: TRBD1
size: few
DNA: TGTGCCAGCGGGACAGGGGATATTCAGCCCCAGCATTTT
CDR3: CASGTGDIQPQHF

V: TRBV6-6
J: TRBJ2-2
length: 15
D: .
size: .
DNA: TGTGCCAGCAGTTCCGACACCAAGAACACCGGGGAGCTGTTTTTT
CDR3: CASSSDTKNTGELFF

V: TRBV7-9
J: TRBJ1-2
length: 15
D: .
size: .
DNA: TGTGCCAGCAGCTTCGGTCGGGGGGGAAGCTATGGCTACACCTTC
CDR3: CASSFGRGGSYGYTF

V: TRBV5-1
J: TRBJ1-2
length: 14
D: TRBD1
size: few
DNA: TGCGCCAGCAGCCTCGGACAGGGAGTTGGTGGCTACACCTTC
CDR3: CASSLGQGVGGYTF

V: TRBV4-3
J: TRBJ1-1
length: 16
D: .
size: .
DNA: TGCGCCAGCAGCCCCACGGCCGGGAGCATGAACACTGAAGCTTTCTTT
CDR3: CASSPTAGSMNTEAFF

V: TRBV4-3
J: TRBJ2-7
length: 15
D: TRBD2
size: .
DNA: TGCGCCAGCAGCCAAGATGGGGGGGGAAACTACGAGCAGTACTTC
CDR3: CASSQDGGGNYEQYF

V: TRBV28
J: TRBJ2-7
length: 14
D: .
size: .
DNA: TGTGCCAGCAGTCTACAGGGTGGGTCCTACGAGCAGTACTTC
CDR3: CASSLQGGSYEQYF

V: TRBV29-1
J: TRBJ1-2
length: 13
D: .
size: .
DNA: TGCAGCGTTGAAGTTCAAGCGAACTATGGCTACACCTTC
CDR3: CSVEVQANYGYTF

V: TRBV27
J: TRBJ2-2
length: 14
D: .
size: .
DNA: TGTGCCAGCAGCTGGACGACGGGAGCCGGGGAGCTGTTTTTT
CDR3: CASSWTTGAGELFF

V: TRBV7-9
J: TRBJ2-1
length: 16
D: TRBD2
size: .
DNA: TGTGCCAGCAGCCGTATACTAGCGGGAGATTACAATGAGCAGTTCTTC
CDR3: CASSRILAGDYNEQFF

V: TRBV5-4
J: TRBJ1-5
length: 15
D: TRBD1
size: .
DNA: TGCGCCAGCAGCCAAGCAGGGGGGATTAATCAGCCCCAGCATTTT
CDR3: CASSQAGGINQPQHF

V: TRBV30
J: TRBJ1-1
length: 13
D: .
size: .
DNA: TGTGCCTGGAGTGTAATTGGGAACACTGAAGCTTTCTTT
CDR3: CAWSVIGNTEAFF

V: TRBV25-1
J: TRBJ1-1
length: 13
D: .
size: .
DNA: TGTGCCAGCAGGGTTGCAGGGAACACTGAAGCTTTCTTT
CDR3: CASRVAGNTEAFF

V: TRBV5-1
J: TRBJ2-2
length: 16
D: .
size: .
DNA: TGCGCCAGCAGCTTTAGTGCGGGGGCCATCACCGGGGAGCTGTTTTTT
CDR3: CASSFSAGAITGELFF

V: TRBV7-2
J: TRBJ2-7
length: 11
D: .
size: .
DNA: TGTGCCAGCAGCTTAGGTCGGGAGCAGTACTTC
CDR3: CASSLGREQYF

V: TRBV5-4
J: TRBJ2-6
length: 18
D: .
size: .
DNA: TGTGCCAGCAGTAACCTTTTAAACCCACTGTCTGGGGCCAACGTCCTGACTTTC
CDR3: CASSNLLNPLSGANVLTF

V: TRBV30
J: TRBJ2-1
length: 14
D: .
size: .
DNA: TGTGCCTGGAGGGACTCCGGAAAGGGCAATGAGCAGTTCTTC
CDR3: CAWRDSGKGNEQFF

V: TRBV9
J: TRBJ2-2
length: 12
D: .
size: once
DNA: TGTGCCAGCAGCGTAGGCCACGGGGAGCTGTTTTTT
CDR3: CASSVGHGELFF

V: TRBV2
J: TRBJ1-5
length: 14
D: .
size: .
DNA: TGTGCCAGCACTGGGTTGACAGGCGAACAGCCCCAGCATTTT
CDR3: CASTGLTGEQPQHF

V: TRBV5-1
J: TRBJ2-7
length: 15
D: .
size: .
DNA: TGCGCCAGCAGCTTGGAAGGCAGGGGCTCGCTCGAGCAGTACTTC
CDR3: CASSLEGRGSLEQYF

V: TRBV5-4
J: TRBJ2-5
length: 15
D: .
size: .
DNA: TGTGCCAGCAGCAGGGGAGGGACAGACCAAGAGACCCAGTACTTC
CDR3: CASSRGGTDQETQYF

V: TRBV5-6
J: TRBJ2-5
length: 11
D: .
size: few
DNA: TGTGCCAGCAGCTTGTCGGAGACCCAGTACTTC
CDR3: CASSLSETQYF

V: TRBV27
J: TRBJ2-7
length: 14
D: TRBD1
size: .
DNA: TGTGCCAGCAGTTCGGGACAGGGACGATACGAGCAGTACTTC
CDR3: CASSSGQGRYEQYF

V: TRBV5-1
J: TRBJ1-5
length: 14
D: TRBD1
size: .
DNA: TGCGCCAGCAGCTTGGGACAGGGAGGTCAGCCCCAGCATTTT
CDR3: CASSLGQGGQPQHF

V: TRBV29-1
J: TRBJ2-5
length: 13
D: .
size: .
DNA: TGCAGCGTCCAAGGGGGGGACCAAGAGACCCAGTACTTC
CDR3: CSVQGGDQETQYF

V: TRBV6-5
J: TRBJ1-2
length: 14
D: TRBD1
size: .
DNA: TGTGCCAGCAGTATCAGGGGGCAGATCGATGGCTACACCTTC
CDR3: CASSIRGQIDGYTF